Presented here are 30 T cell receptor beta chains from one specimen sequenced in a study of PD-L1 blockade in urothelial cancer. The time point was: peripheral blood 6 weeks after treatment start. Assay used: immunoSEQ multiplex PCR; TCRdb lists only in-frame clones, some missing. This sample has 20,000 to 25,000 clones, with more than 75% found just once. The material sequenced was PBMCs, taken around atezolizumab (anti-PD-L1) treatment. All receptors come from a woman in her sixties with urothelial cancer.

This chain connects TRBV14 to TRBJ2-3, with 7 bases fitting TRBD1. Trimming at V came to 7 bases and at J to 4 bases, leaving 11 bases not matched to a gene. From germline, CDR1 is SGHDN and CDR2 FVKESK. This CDR3 spans 15 amino acids. CDR3 sequence (DNA): TGTGCCAGCAACACATTACAGGGGCTTTCAGATACGCAGTATTTT. Protein sequence: CASNTLQGLSDTQYF.

The chain is built from TRBV9 and TRBJ2-3, with TRBD2 identical over 11 bases. CDR1 is SGDLS and CDR2 is YYNGEE in the germline V gene. Trimming removed 4 bases from V and 8 bases from J; junction bases left unmatched: 6. This CDR3 has 14 residues. The CDR3 nucleotides read TGTGCCAGCAGCCCTGGACTAGCGGGTTTTACGCAGTATTTT. It translates to CASSPGLAGFTQYF.

This sequence joins TRBV5-1 and TRBJ2-7; D possibly corresponds to TRBD2 (6 bases). CDR1 SGHRS and CDR2 YFSETQ come from the germline V gene. The CDR3 is 15 amino acids. The ends were cut back, 2 bases at V and 4 bases at J, with 16 bases in the middle. The CDR3 DNA follows: TGCGCCAGCAGCTTTCCTGGCAGGGAGGCTTACGAGCAGTACTTC. Translating gives CASSFPGREAYEQYF.

The table lists this clone with a count of one. The rearrangement links TRBV19 to TRBJ1-1; D is perhaps TRBD1 (6 bases). Deletions cut 5 bases from V and 1 base from J, with 8 bases between. There are 13 residues in the CDR3. The germline CDR1 and CDR2 sequences are LNHDA and SQIVND (reference sequence). The CDR3 here is CASSQGQNTEAFF. For the CDR3, the DNA is TGTGCCAGTAGTCAGGGGCAGAACACTGAAGCTTTCTTT.

The V call is TRBV18, the J call TRBJ2-2; D may be TRBD2 (6 bases). V gave up 2 bases and J gave up 2 bases, with 21 bases separating them. The CDR3 is 19 amino acids. CDR1 and CDR2 (germline): KGHSH, LQKENI. CDR3 DNA: TGTGCCAGCTCACCAGGAGAACTATCGGGACTTTTTAACACCGGGGAGCTGTTTTTT. It yields the protein CASSPGELSGLFNTGELFF.

The V call is TRBV19, the J call TRBJ2-5; 8 bases align to TRBD1. The CDR3 covers 16 residues. Germline CDR1 LNHDA, CDR2 SQIVND (reference sequence). The J segment lost 2 bases and the V segment lost 4 bases, leaving 9 bases of the junction unmatched. The CDR3 loop reads CASSTGGQVLQETQYF. As DNA, the CDR3 is TGTGCCAGTAGTACAGGGGGACAGGTACTACAAGAGACCCAGTACTTC.

The gene calls are TRBV4-3 and TRBJ1-1; no firm D call. The CDR3 runs to 14 residues. The V end was cut by 1 base, the J end by 5 bases, with 11 bases between. Per the germline V gene, CDR1 is LGHNA and CDR2 is YSLEER. The DNA for the CDR3 is TGCGCCAGCAGCCAAGTGGTGGGAGGTACTGAAGCTTTCTTT. Residues: CASSQVVGGTEAFF.

This chain joins TRBV28 and TRBJ2-3, with D uncertain. V lost 8 bases and J 4 bases, leaving 4 bases between the germline ends. The CDR3 consists of 10 residues. Germline CDR1 reads MDHEN; CDR2 reads SYDVKM. CDR3 bases: TGTGCCAGCCTCGCAGATACGCAGTATTTT. This translates into CASLADTQYF. The full variable domain, completed using reference TRBV28 and TRBJ2-3, is DVKVTQSSRYLVKRTGEKVFLECVQDMDHENMFWYRQDPGLGLRLIYFSYDVKMKEKGDIPEGYSVSREKKERFSLILESASTNQTSMYLCASLADTQYFGPGTRLTVL.

The rearrangement links TRBV13 to TRBJ2-7, with 9 positions matching TRBD2. The germline CDR1 and CDR2 sequences are PRHDT and FYEKMQ (reference sequence). The CDR3 runs to 14 residues. Germline trimming cut 2 bases from V and 6 bases from J; bases unmatched to any gene: 5. In nucleotides, the CDR3 is TGTGCCAGCAGCTTACGCCTAGCGGGATTCGAGCAGTACTTC. This gives the protein CASSLRLAGFEQYF.

This rearrangement joins TRBV2 to TRBJ2-1, with 7 bases aligning to TRBD1. V gave up 8 bases and J gave up 4 bases; unmatched junction bases: 5. In germline, CDR1 is SNHLY, CDR2 FYNNEI. There are 13 residues in the CDR3. CDR3 DNA sequence: TGTGCCAGCGGGACAGAACTTTACAATGAGCAGTTCTTC. Amino acids: CASGTELYNEQFF.

The V call is TRBV6-1, the J call TRBJ1-2; D ambiguous. The germline V gene encodes CDR1 MNHNS and CDR2 SASEGT. This CDR3 region has 12 residues. V lost 2 bases to trimming and J lost 7 bases, with 8 bases between them. The CDR3 nucleotides are TGTGCCAGCAGTGAATGGCCTTCTGGCTACACCTTC. Protein: CASSEWPSGYTF.

The chain recombines TRBV11-2 with TRBJ2-4, with 11 bases matching TRBD1. V lost 5 bases to trimming and J lost 8 bases; unmatched junction nucleotides: 5. CDR1 and CDR2 (germline): SGHAT, FQNNGV. The CDR3 runs to 14 residues. The CDR3 loop reads CASSIGQGAHIQYF. Here the CDR3 DNA reads TGTGCCAGCAGCATTGGACAGGGGGCTCACATTCAGTACTTC.

The chain combines TRBV7-2 with TRBJ1-2; possible D gene TRBD1, 5 bases. V was trimmed by 6 bases and J by 2 bases, leaving 13 bases between them. The CDR3 is 14 amino acids. The V gene's germline CDR1 is SGHTA and CDR2 FQGNSA. The chain's CDR3 is CASRAGFLNYGYTF. The CDR3 coding sequence is TGTGCCAGCAGGGCAGGGTTCTTGAACTATGGCTACACCTTC.

This chain joins TRBV15 and TRBJ2-5, with TRBD2 matching over 9 bases. The CDR3 extends over 16 amino acids. With V trimmed by 1 base and J by 5 bases, 8 bases remained unmatched. Per the germline V gene, CDR1 is LNHNV and CDR2 is YYDKDF (reference sequence). The CDR3 nucleotides are TGTGCCACCAGCAGAGGGACTTCGGCGGGAGGGGAGACCCAGTACTTC. Translating gives CATSRGTSAGGETQYF.

The rearrangement joins TRBV7-6 to TRBJ1-1, with D perhaps matching TRBD1 (5 bases). This CDR3 region has 18 residues. The germline V gene encodes CDR1 SGHVS and CDR2 FNYEAQ. With 6 bases removed from V and 0 bases from J, the gap between germline ends came to 23 bases. The CDR3 protein is CASSFRAGGDRMNTEAFF. CDR3 nucleotide sequence: TGTGCCAGCAGTTTTAGGGCTGGGGGGGACCGCATGAACACTGAAGCTTTCTTT. The whole variable domain, remainder taken from reference TRBV7-6 and TRBJ1-1, is GAGVSQSPRYKVTKRGQDVALRCDPISGHVSLYWYRQALGQGPEFLTYFNYEAQQDKSGLPNDRFSAERPEGSISTLTIQRTEQRDSAMYRCASSFRAGGDRMNTEAFFGQGTRLTVV.

The chain has TRBV6-6 and TRBJ2-7; tentatively, D is TRBD2 (6 bases). The germline gives CDR1 MNHNY, CDR2 SVGAGI (reference sequence). V lost 0 bases and J lost 2, with 14 bases in between. The CDR3 has 16 amino acids. The CDR3 sequence is CASSYSIPREAYEQYF. CDR3 DNA sequence: TGTGCCAGCAGTTACTCGATACCCAGGGAGGCCTACGAGCAGTACTTC.

The CDR3 is CASSVSGGYYNEQFF. The CDR3 nucleotides are TGTGCCAGCAGCGTCAGCGGGGGGTACTACAATGAGCAGTTCTTC. The V and J genes are TRBV9 and TRBJ2-1, with 9 positions matching TRBD2. Germline CDR1 is SGDLS and CDR2 is YYNGEE. This CDR3 has 15 residues. Losses at the gene ends were 2 bases for V and 3 bases for J; bases not matched to a gene: 3.

This sequence joins TRBV9 and TRBJ2-7; TRBD2 matches at 7 bases. The CDR3 loop spans 15 amino acids. V trimming: 0 bases; J trimming: 5 bases; junction bases outside the gene matches: 8. Germline V gives CDR1 SGDLS, CDR2 YYNGEE. The CDR3 spells CASSVATGGWDEQYF. The DNA of the CDR3 is TGTGCCAGCAGCGTAGCGACCGGGGGGTGGGACGAGCAGTACTTC.

V gene TRBV5-1 combines with J gene TRBJ1-4; D not certain. The CDR3 is 15 residues long. Trimming pared 0 bases from V and 7 bases from J, leaving 13 bases between. The germline V gene encodes CDR1 SGHRS and CDR2 YFSETQ. The CDR3 DNA is TGCGCCAGCAGCTTGGCCCCGCATGCCGGTGAAAAACTGTTTTTT. Amino acids: CASSLAPHAGEKLFF.

This chain joins TRBV5-5 and TRBJ2-6, with D hard to call. V lost 2 bases, J lost 0 bases, and 9 bases lay in between. This CDR3 has 16 residues. The germline V gene has CDR1 SGHKS and CDR2 YYEKEE (reference sequence). Here the CDR3 reads CASSLLVASGANVLTF. CDR3 DNA: TGTGCCAGCAGCTTATTGGTAGCCTCTGGGGCCAACGTCCTGACTTTC.

The chain uses TRBV5-1 and TRBJ1-1, with D hard to call. This CDR3 has 14 residues. V was cut by 4 bases and J by 0 bases, with 10 bases left in between. Germline CDR1 SGHRS, CDR2 YFSETQ. The CDR3 nucleotides are TGCGCCAGCAGCGCCACCGGGGTGAACACTGAAGCTTTCTTT. Its protein is CASSATGVNTEAFF. Using reference TRBV5-1 and TRBJ1-1 for the parts outside the CDR3, the full variable domain is KAGVTQTPRYLIKTRGQQVTLSCSPISGHRSVSWYQQTPGQGLQFLFEYFSETQRNKGNFPGRFSGRQFSNSRSEMNVSTLELGDSALYLCASSATGVNTEAFFGQGTRLTVV.

The chain combines TRBV7-8 with TRBJ1-4, with D unclear. In germline, CDR1 is SGHVS, CDR2 FQNEAQ. V lost 5 bases, J lost 7 bases, and 11 bases lay in between. CDR3 size: 13 residues. CDR3 in DNA: TGTGCCAGCAGCCTTGGACGGGGTGAAAAACTGTTTTTT. The encoded protein is CASSLGRGEKLFF.

The chain carries TRBV5-1 and TRBJ2-5; 7 bases are shared with TRBD1. The J call could be wrong; TRBJ2-7 is a better fit for the DNA end. Germline loops: CDR1 SGHRS, CDR2 YFSETQ. The CDR3 is 14 residues long. This CDR3 is CASSLAGTDYEQYF. CDR3 nucleotide sequence: TGCGCCAGCAGCTTGGCCGGGACAGACTACGAGCAGTACTTC.

The J gene is TRBJ2-3, the V gene TRBV9; 13 positions agree with TRBD2. This CDR3 has 17 amino acids. J was trimmed by 2 bases and V by 4 bases; bases with no gene match: 7. Germline CDR1 reads SGDLS; CDR2 reads YYNGEE. Here the CDR3 reads CASSSRLAGGFTDTQYF. The DNA for the CDR3 is TGTGCCAGCAGCTCAAGACTAGCGGGGGGATTCACAGATACGCAGTATTTT.

The chain joins TRBV11-2 to TRBJ2-3, with 7 bases aligning to TRBD1. CDR1 is SGHAT, CDR2 FQNNGV, per germline. V gave up 5 bases and J gave up 4 bases; unmatched junction bases: 9. This CDR3 has 15 residues. CDR3: CASSERRGPADTQYF. For the CDR3, the DNA is TGTGCCAGCAGCGAAAGAAGGGGGCCCGCAGATACGCAGTATTTT. The full variable domain, rest sourced from reference TRBV11-2 and TRBJ2-3, is EAGVAQSPRYKIIEKRQSVAFWCNPISGHATLYWYQQILGQGPKLLIQFQNNGVVDDSQLPKDRFSAERLKGVDSTLKIQPAKLEDSAVYLCASSERRGPADTQYFGPGTRLTVL.

CDR3 in amino acids: CASSLTGPGQPQHF. CDR3 in DNA: TGCGCCAGCAGCTTGACAGGTCCAGGTCAGCCCCAGCATTTT. The J gene is TRBJ1-5, the V gene TRBV5-1, with a tentative D call TRBD1 (5 bases). V was cut by 1 base and J by 6 bases, with 11 bases left in between. The CDR3 runs 14 residues. Germline lookup yields CDR1 SGHRS and CDR2 YFSETQ.

The chain has TRBV9 and TRBJ1-5, with D possibly matching TRBD1 (5 bases). The V gene lost 1 base and the J gene lost 5 bases, with 13 bases spanning the gap. Germline CDR1 is SGDLS and CDR2 is YYNGEE. The CDR3 covers 15 residues. CDR3 DNA sequence: TGTGCCAGCAGCGTAACCCCGGGGGGGGATCAGCCCCAGCATTTT. It translates to CASSVTPGGDQPQHF.

This clone appeared once. V and J are TRBV4-2 and TRBJ2-1, with 8 bases matching TRBD2. V was clipped by 1 base and J by 4 bases; unmatched bases: 3. The germline V gene encodes CDR1 LGHNA and CDR2 YNFKEQ. CDR3 length: 15 amino acids. The CDR3 DNA reads TGTGCCAGCAGCCAAGTCAGCGGGGGTTACAATGAGCAGTTCTTC. Protein product: CASSQVSGGYNEQFF.

The gene calls are TRBV28 and TRBJ2-4; 10 nucleotides match TRBD1. Per germline, CDR1 MDHEN and CDR2 SYDVKM. This CDR3 is 15 amino acids long. V lost 8 bases to trimming and J lost 16 bases; unmatched junction nucleotides: 20. The DNA of the CDR3 is TGTGCCAGCGCCCTGGGGGACAGGGGTAGACTTACTCATTACTTC. Its protein is CASALGDRGRLTHYF.

The chain carries TRBV18 and TRBJ2-4; tentatively, D is TRBD2 (6 bases). Germline CDR1 and CDR2: KGHSH and LQKENI. The CDR3 sequence is 18 residues long. The ends were cut back, 0 bases at V and 1 base at J, with 16 bases in the middle. CDR3 sequence: CASSPPIRGKGAKNIQYF. The CDR3 coding sequence is TGTGCCAGCTCACCACCCATACGGGGGAAGGGGGCCAAAAACATTCAGTACTTC.